Listed below are T cell receptor beta chains from one sample, sequenced in a study of post-analysis software for immune sequencing data. TCRdb recomputed calls from the PCR reads with MiXCR, one row per CDR3 protein. The repertoire holds about 540,000 distinct CDR3 sequences, with less than 40% as singletons. What was sequenced was blood. These receptors were collected from a girl under 18 with multiple sclerosis. Both conserved end residues are part of each CDR3. The D gene is left open where the match is weak. Clone sizes are given selectively: once, few, many, or a class where the clone is expanded.

j_gene	d_gene	v_gene	abundance	CDR3nt	CDR3aa
TRBJ2-4	.	TRBV12-3/TRBV12-4	few	TGTGCCAGCAAGGGAGTGGGGAAAAACATTCAGTACTTC	CASKGVGKNIQYF
TRBJ2-7	.	TRBV20-1	.	TGCAGTGCTGCCCTCTCGGGCAGCTCCTACGAGCAGTACTTC	CSAALSGSSYEQYF
TRBJ2-5	.	TRBV3-1	few	TGTGCCAGCAGCCCAGGGCGACAAGAGACCCAGTACTTC	CASSPGRQETQYF
TRBJ1-2	TRBD1	TRBV29-1	.	TGCAGCGTTGGACAGGGCCTCTATGGCTACACCTTC	CSVGQGLYGYTF
TRBJ2-5	.	TRBV5-1	.	TGCGCCAGCAGCCCCTCTAAGGGGTCGGGCGAGACCCAGTACTTC	CASSPSKGSGETQYF
TRBJ2-1	.	TRBV12-3/TRBV12-4	few	TGTGCCAGCAGTTTCCGGCAGGCCAGCTCCTACAATGAGCAGTTCTTC	CASSFRQASSYNEQFF
TRBJ2-6	.	TRBV19	.	TGTGCCAGTAGTGGGGTAATTTCCTCTGGGGCTAACGTCCTGACTTTC	CASSGVISSGANVLTF
TRBJ2-1	.	TRBV20-1	.	TGCAGTGCTTACAGGGAGGAGAATGAGCAGTTCTTC	CSAYREENEQFF
TRBJ2-3	.	TRBV11-2	once	TGTGCCAGCAGCTTAGATCTGACTACGCAGTATTTT	CASSLDLTTQYF
TRBJ1-1	.	TRBV13	.	TGTGCCAGCAGCCTAATCCCAGCGAACACTGAAGCTTTCTTT	CASSLIPANTEAFF
TRBJ1-1	.	TRBV4-2	few	TGTGCCAGCAGCCAAGGACGGGGGCTGACTGAAGCTTTCTTT	CASSQGRGLTEAFF
TRBJ2-5	.	TRBV7-9	.	TGTGCCAGCAGCTGCATTGAGTACCAAGAGACCCAGTACTTC	CASSCIEYQETQYF
TRBJ2-5	.	TRBV3-1	.	TGTGCCAGCAGCCAAGAGGTGGGACAAGTAGAGACCCAGTACTTC	CASSQEVGQVETQYF
TRBJ2-5	TRBD1	TRBV7-2	.	TGTGCCAGCAGCACGCCTAAGACAGGGGGCCAAGAGACCCAGTACTTC	CASSTPKTGGQETQYF
TRBJ2-1	TRBD2	TRBV12-3/TRBV12-4	.	TGTGCCAGCAACACCGGACTAGCGGGGGGCCCTCGAGAGCAGTTCTTC	CASNTGLAGGPREQFF
TRBJ1-5	.	TRBV12-3/TRBV12-4	once	TGTGCCAGCAGTCTGACTAGGGAAGGACAGCCCCAGCATTTT	CASSLTREGQPQHF
TRBJ2-7	TRBD1	TRBV29-1	.	TGCAGCGCACAGGGGAGCTCCTACGAGCAGTACTTC	CSAQGSSYEQYF
TRBJ2-4	.	TRBV9	few	TGTGCCAGCAGCGTAGCAGGGCACAACATTCAGTACTTC	CASSVAGHNIQYF
TRBJ2-1	TRBD2	TRBV4-1	.	TGCGCCAGCAGCCCAGCGGGGGCTGGCTCCTACAATGAGCAGTTCTTC	CASSPAGAGSYNEQFF
TRBJ2-1	TRBD2	TRBV6-6	once	TGTGCCAGCAGGGGGGCGGGGGGGCACAATGAGCAGTTCTTC	CASRGAGGHNEQFF
TRBJ2-3	TRBD2	TRBV5-1	.	TGCGCCAGCAGCCCCCCAGGTGGCATTCCGGGGGGGCCCTCCACAGATACGCAGTATTTT	CASSPPGGIPGGPSTDTQYF
TRBJ2-1	TRBD2	TRBV15	.	TGTGCCACCAGCAGCCCTGAGACGGGGGGCAATGAGCAGTTCTTC	CATSSPETGGNEQFF
TRBJ2-1	.	TRBV10-3	.	TGTGCCATCAGTGACGAGGGTAACAATGAGCAGTTCTTC	CAISDEGNNEQFF
TRBJ2-1	.	TRBV3-1	many	TGTGCCAGCAGCCATGAAGGGTTTGAGCAGTTCTTC	CASSHEGFEQFF
TRBJ2-2	.	TRBV7-2	.	TGTGCCAGCAGATTCTCGGTGACCCTCGGCGGGGAGCTGTTTTTT	CASRFSVTLGGELFF
TRBJ1-6	.	TRBV20-1	few	TGCAGTGCTAGGAAGTCAGGCAGGAGCTCCTATAATTCACCCCTCCACTTT	CSARKSGRSSYNSPLHF
TRBJ2-6	.	TRBV7-2	.	TGTGCCAGCAGCTTAGTGGGGGGGCCTGGGGCCAACGTCCTGACTTTC	CASSLVGGPGANVLTF
TRBJ1-2	.	TRBV15	few	TGTGCCTCGACGGACGACCCATACTATGGCTACACCTTC	CASTDDPYYGYTF
TRBJ1-1	.	TRBV12-3/TRBV12-4	.	TGTGCAAATCAGGGGCCACCCATGAACACTGAAGCTTTCTTT	CANQGPPMNTEAFF
TRBJ2-2	TRBD1	TRBV7-3	few	TGTGCCAGCAGCCGACAGGGGCGCCTAACCGGGGAGCTGTTTTTT	CASSRQGRLTGELFF
TRBJ1-4	TRBD1	TRBV4-1	few	TGCGCCAGCCGGGCCACAGGGGGTATTGAAAAACTGTTTTTT	CASRATGGIEKLFF